This T cell receptor (beta chain) derives from a study of identifying expanded T cells in peripheral blood. During the collection period, no donor immune events like infections were recorded. Libraries were prepared by immunoSEQ multiplex PCR; TCRdb keeps only in-frame clonotypes and omits some of them. The data show approximately 90,000 clones, about nine tenths seen once. Study results and limitations: About 1.2 clones differed between technical replicates, versus around 15 and 19 over time. Clone count variance between approximately two-week samples rose with total template count.

This clone has only a few counts. Its antigen remains unknown. Germline values: CDR1 SGHTA, CDR2 FQGNSA. This CDR3 contains 10 residues. V was cut by 4 bases and J by 8 bases, with 5 bases left in between. Sequencing was performed on blood. This chain connects TRBV7-2 to TRBJ1-2, with D unresolved. The receptor comes from a person aged 18 to 69 in good health. The CDR3 is CASSSLGYTF. The CDR3 bases are TGTGCCAGCAGCTCCTTAGGCTACACCTTC.